Listed here are 6 T cell receptor beta chains from one sample, sequenced in a study of cytomegalovirus exposure and HLA in healthy donors. 13 Jbeta primers and 60 Vbeta primers were used for the PCR. TCRdb's copy holds only in-frame clones and misses some; the assay was immunoSEQ multiplex PCR. The profile shows 150,000 to 200,000 clones, 79% of them singletons. Sequencing was performed on PBMCs. The source of these receptors is a woman in her forties or fifties in good health and CMV-seronegative.

This clone was picked up a small number of times. The chain has TRBV5-5 and TRBJ1-5; D is perhaps TRBD1 (5 bases). Germline V gene sequence: CDR1 SGHKS, CDR2 YYEKEE (reference sequence). V was pared by 6 bases and J by 3 bases, with 16 bases between. The CDR3 is 15 amino acids. The CDR3 DNA is TGTGCCAGCACTCGCTCGGGGGGACCCAATCAGCCCCAGCATTTT. Its translation is CASTRSGGPNQPQHF.

V gene TRBV18 combines with J gene TRBJ1-2, with a possible D match to TRBD1 (5 bases). This CDR3 is built from 16 residues. CDR1 and CDR2 from the germline V gene are KGHSH and LQKENI. V lost 3 bases and J lost 1, with 15 bases in between. CDR3 sequence reads: CASSPFGQGLNYGYTF. CDR3 nucleotides: TGTGCCAGCTCACCCTTCGGGCAGGGACTTAACTATGGCTACACCTTC.

The chain links TRBV6-1 to TRBJ2-1; TRBD2 matches 10 bases. J was trimmed by 2 bases and V by 4 bases; bases with no gene match: 8. This CDR3 has 17 amino acids. Germline V gene lookup returns CDR1 MNHNS and CDR2 SASEGT. CDR3 in amino acids: CASSGSSGRPTYNEQFF. DNA for the CDR3: TGTGCCAGCAGTGGGTCTAGCGGGAGACCCACCTACAATGAGCAGTTCTTC.

The chain couples TRBV6-4 to TRBJ1-2, with TRBD1 matching over 8 bases. Germline V gives CDR1 MRHNA, CDR2 SNTAGT. The length of the CDR3 is 13 residues. V was pared by 3 bases and J by 8 bases, with 5 bases of the junction left unmatched. This CDR3 reads CASSETGGSGYTF. DNA of the CDR3: TGTGCCAGCAGTGAAACAGGGGGGAGCGGCTACACCTTC.

The chain links TRBV11-2 to TRBJ2-5; TRBD2 matches 11 bases. The DNA end lines up better with TRBJ2-7; the J call may be wrong. The CDR3 totals 14 residues. The germline V gene has CDR1 SGHAT and CDR2 FQNNGV. This chain's CDR3 is CASSFNSGRGEQYF. In DNA form, the CDR3 reads TGTGCCAGCAGCTTCAATAGCGGGAGGGGCGAGCAGTACTTC.

This chain joins TRBV5-1 and TRBJ2-1; perhaps TRBD2 as D (5 bases). Trimming left V 4 bases short and J 0 bases short, with 14 bases between. The germline gives CDR1 SGHRS, CDR2 YFSETQ. The CDR3 sequence is 16 residues long. CDR3 DNA sequence: TGCGCCAGCAGCGGACGGGGAAAAAGCTCCTACAATGAGCAGTTCTTC. As protein: CASSGRGKSSYNEQFF. Filled out from reference TRBV5-1 and TRBJ2-1, the complete variable domain reads KAGVTQTPRYLIKTRGQQVTLSCSPISGHRSVSWYQQTPGQGLQFLFEYFSETQRNKGNFPGRFSGRQFSNSRSEMNVSTLELGDSALYLCASSGRGKSSYNEQFFGPGTRLTVL.